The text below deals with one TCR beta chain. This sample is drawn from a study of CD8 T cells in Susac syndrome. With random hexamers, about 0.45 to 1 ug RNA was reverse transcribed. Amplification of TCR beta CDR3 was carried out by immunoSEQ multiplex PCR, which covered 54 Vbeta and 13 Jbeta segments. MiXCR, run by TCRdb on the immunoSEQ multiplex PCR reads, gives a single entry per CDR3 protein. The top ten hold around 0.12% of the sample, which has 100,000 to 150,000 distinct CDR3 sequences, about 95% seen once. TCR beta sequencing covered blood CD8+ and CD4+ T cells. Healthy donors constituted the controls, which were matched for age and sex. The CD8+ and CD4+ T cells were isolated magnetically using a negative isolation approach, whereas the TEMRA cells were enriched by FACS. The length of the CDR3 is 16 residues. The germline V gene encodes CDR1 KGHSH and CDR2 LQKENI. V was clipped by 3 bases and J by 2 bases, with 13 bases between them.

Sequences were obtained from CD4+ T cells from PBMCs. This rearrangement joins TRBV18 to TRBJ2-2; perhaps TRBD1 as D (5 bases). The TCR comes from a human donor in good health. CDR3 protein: CASSPQGPQNTGELFF. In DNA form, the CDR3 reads TGTGCCAGCTCACCTCAGGGTCCTCAAAACACCGGGGAGCTGTTTTTT.